These T cell receptor beta chains were read from a single sample in a study of CD8 T cells in ankylosing spondylitis. TCRdb re-analysed the 5' RACE reads in MiXCR, keeping a single row per CDR3 protein. The sample lists about 800,000 distinct CDR3 sequences; 10% to 15% were seen once. The specimen sequenced was blood, either unsorted or a sorted T cell fraction (not recorded which). These receptors were taken from a male donor with ankylosing spondylitis. Each CDR3 is given with its conserved first and last residue. The D gene is left open where the match is weak. Size tells how often a clone was seen (once, few, many) or the class of an expanded clone, and some rows leave it out.

CDR3,DNA,V,D,J,size
CASSPLTGPYEQYF,TGTGCCAGCTCACCGTTGACAGGCCCCTACGAGCAGTACTTC,TRBV18,-,TRBJ2-7,few
CASRGTTNEKLFF,TGTGCCAGCAGGGGGACAACTAATGAAAAACTGTTTTTT,TRBV12-3/TRBV12-4,-,TRBJ1-4,many
CSVRTEYQPQHF,TGCAGTGTTAGGACAGAATATCAGCCCCAGCATTTT,TRBV20-1,-,TRBJ1-5,-
CSARDRARDTQYF,TGCAGTGCTAGAGATCGAGCGAGAGATACGCAGTATTTT,TRBV20-1,-,TRBJ2-3,-
CSARDRFNYGYTF,TGCAGTGCTAGAGACAGATTTAACTATGGCTACACCTTC,TRBV20-1,-,TRBJ1-2,few
CASSPGLAPHEQFF,TGCGCCAGCAGCCCTGGACTAGCGCCTCATGAGCAGTTCTTC,TRBV4-3,TRBD2,TRBJ2-1,-
CSVYSDSGGILGYTF,TGCAGTGTATACTCCGACTCCGGGGGAATACTGGGCTACACCTTC,TRBV20-1,-,TRBJ1-2,many
CASSQSRQGNTEAFF,TGCGCCAGCAGCCAATCCCGACAGGGGAACACTGAAGCTTTCTTT,TRBV4-3,TRBD1,TRBJ1-1,-
CASSQVERTGDGYTF,TGTGCCAGCAGCCAAGTAGAAAGGACAGGGGATGGCTACACCTTC,TRBV4-2,TRBD1,TRBJ1-2,-
CASSLGTVSGETQYF,TGTGCCAGCAGCTTAGGGACAGTCTCAGGGGAGACCCAGTACTTC,TRBV7-2,-,TRBJ2-5,few
CASSFPGATYNEQFF,TGTGCCAGCAGTTTTCCCGGGGCTACCTACAATGAGCAGTTCTTC,TRBV27,-,TRBJ2-1,few
CASTTTSGRGEQFF,TGTGCCAGCACCACGACTAGCGGGAGAGGTGAGCAGTTCTTC,TRBV9,TRBD2,TRBJ2-1,few
CASSPILAGGNNEQFF,TGTGCCAGCAGCCCAATACTAGCGGGGGGTAACAATGAGCAGTTCTTC,TRBV7-9,TRBD2,TRBJ2-1,few
CASSLVPTEETQYF,TGTGCCAGCAGCTTAGTTCCAACCGAAGAGACCCAGTACTTC,TRBV7-2,-,TRBJ2-5,few